Listed below are T cell receptor beta chains from one sample, sequenced in a study of vaccination and CD4 T cells after COVID-19. TCRdb used MiXCR to reprocess the PCR reads, holding one entry per CDR3 protein. This repertoire shows 3,500 to 4,000 distinct CDR3 sequences, roughly 35% found once; its top ten account for 25% to 30%. These receptors' targets are unknown. Sequencing was carried out using CD4+ T cells from blood, cultured in vitro. These receptors were collected from a human donor who had recovered from COVID-19. Each CDR3 is given with its conserved first and last residue. A D gene is named only where the DNA matches it firmly. Rows give clone size only sometimes, using once, few, many, or a class for an expanded clone.

>NA|TRBJ2-7|TRBV4-3|NA
CASSQQPGNYEQYF
TGCGCCAGCAGCCAACAACCGGGCAACTACGAGCAGTACTTC
>NA|TRBJ2-1|TRBV12-3/TRBV12-4|NA
CASSLFHEQFF
TGTGCCAGCAGTTTATTCCATGAGCAGTTCTTC
>NA|TRBJ2-7|TRBV6-2/TRBV6-3|NA
CASSSRDGGRQYF
TGTGCCAGCAGTTCCCGGGATGGCGGTAGGCAGTACTTC
>NA|TRBJ1-5|TRBV20-1|NA
CSAREARGSPNQPQHF
TGCAGTGCTAGAGAGGCGCGCGGAAGCCCCAATCAGCCCCAGCATTTT
>NA|TRBJ2-3|TRBV5-6|NA
CASSWGGPRGSTDTQYF
TGTGCCAGCAGCTGGGGGGGGCCCAGGGGGAGCACAGATACGCAGTATTTT
>NA|TRBJ1-5|TRBV7-9|NA
CASSFSINQPQHF
TGTGCCAGCAGTTTTTCCATAAATCAGCCCCAGCATTTT
>once|TRBJ1-1|TRBV6-1|TRBD1
CASSPTRQGAEAFF
TGTGCCAGCAGCCCGACCCGACAGGGAGCTGAAGCTTTCTTT
>NA|TRBJ1-1|TRBV5-5|NA
CASSLGRGERNTEAFF
TGTGCCAGCAGCCTCGGACGGGGTGAAAGGAACACTGAAGCTTTCTTT
>few|TRBJ2-7|TRBV5-5|TRBD1
CASSPRPGTGDHEQYF
TGTGCCAGCAGCCCTCGCCCCGGGACAGGGGATCACGAGCAGTACTTC
>NA|TRBJ2-5|TRBV30|TRBD2
CAWELASGQETQYF
TGTGCCTGGGAGCTGGCTAGCGGGCAAGAGACCCAGTACTTC
>NA|TRBJ1-1|TRBV6-2/TRBV6-3|NA
CASSYSTGDMNTEAFF
TGTGCCAGCAGTTACTCGACAGGAGACATGAACACTGAAGCTTTCTTT
>NA|TRBJ2-1|TRBV7-2|NA
CASSLRAGSYNEQFF
TGTGCCAGCAGCTTAAGGGCAGGCTCCTACAATGAGCAGTTCTTC
>few|TRBJ2-1|TRBV12-3/TRBV12-4|TRBD2
CASNVAGGAYNEQFF
TGTGCCAGCAATGTAGCGGGGGGTGCCTACAATGAGCAGTTCTTC
>large|TRBJ1-6|TRBV5-1|NA
CASSLERVYNSPLHF
TGCGCCAGCAGCTTGGAGCGGGTATATAATTCACCCCTCCACTTT
>few|TRBJ1-2|TRBV19|NA
CASSAGGLYGYTF
TGTGCCAGTTCCGCTGGGGGTCTCTATGGCTACACCTTC
>NA|TRBJ2-3|TRBV7-8|NA
CASSLAGNGADTQYF
TGTGCCAGCAGCTTAGCGGGGAATGGGGCAGATACGCAGTATTTT
>NA|TRBJ1-1|TRBV29-1|TRBD1
CSANYRGLNTEAFF
TGCAGCGCAAATTACAGGGGATTGAACACTGAAGCTTTCTTT
>few|TRBJ1-1|TRBV15|TRBD1
CATSREQGSEAFF
TGTGCCACCAGCAGAGAACAGGGGAGTGAAGCTTTCTTT
>large|TRBJ2-7|TRBV6-1|TRBD2
CASIRREAGVGEQYF
TGTGCCAGCATTCGACGAGAGGCGGGAGTAGGCGAGCAGTACTTC
>NA|TRBJ2-7|TRBV5-1|NA
CASSLEGLGWGFYEQYF
TGCGCCAGCAGCTTGGAGGGTCTGGGCTGGGGTTTCTACGAGCAGTACTTC
>NA|TRBJ2-1|TRBV19|TRBD2
CASSTSGGYNEQFF
TGTGCCAGTAGTACCAGCGGGGGCTACAATGAGCAGTTCTTC
>NA|TRBJ2-1|TRBV10-3|NA
CAIRYRNEQFF
TGTGCCATCAGGTACAGAAATGAGCAGTTCTTC
>few|TRBJ2-7|TRBV9|NA
CASSDDLRYPPYEQYF
TGTGCCAGCAGCGATGACCTCAGATACCCCCCCTACGAGCAGTACTTC
>few|TRBJ1-5|TRBV2|TRBD1
CASRWDRASNQPQHF
TGTGCCAGCAGATGGGACAGGGCTAGCAATCAGCCCCAGCATTTT
>NA|TRBJ2-1|TRBV29-1|NA
CSVGVSSYNEQFF
TGCAGCGTTGGCGTAAGCTCCTACAATGAGCAGTTCTTC
>NA|TRBJ1-5|TRBV2|NA
CASRGTSNQPQHF
TGTGCCAGCAGGGGGACAAGCAATCAGCCCCAGCATTTT
>NA|TRBJ2-3|TRBV20-1|NA
CSATKQSGSTDTQYF
TGCAGTGCTACCAAACAAAGCGGGAGCACAGATACGCAGTATTTT
>NA|TRBJ2-3|TRBV6-5|NA
CASSYSLGTDTQYF
TGTGCCAGCAGTTATTCCTTAGGAACAGATACGCAGTATTTT
>NA|TRBJ2-7|TRBV20-1|TRBD2
CSASGGAVNEQYF
TGCAGTGCTAGCGGGGGGGCGGTGAACGAGCAGTACTTC
>NA|TRBJ2-3|TRBV4-3|NA
CASSQDFLTDTQYF
TGCGCCAGCAGCCAAGATTTTTTGACGGATACGCAGTATTTT
>NA|TRBJ2-4|TRBV5-4|NA
CASSLVPSRVDIQYF
TGTGCCAGCAGCTTGGTTCCGAGCAGGGTAGACATTCAGTACTTC
>NA|TRBJ2-3|TRBV7-9|TRBD1
CAIILRDRSTDTQYF
TGTGCCATCATACTCCGGGACAGGAGTACAGATACGCAGTATTTT
>few|TRBJ1-2|TRBV7-2|NA
CASSQTAAGDGYTF
TGTGCCAGCAGCCAGACAGCGGCGGGGGACGGCTACACCTTC
>NA|TRBJ2-3|TRBV20-1|TRBD2
CSARSLAGGSDTQYF
TGCAGTGCTAGATCCCTAGCGGGGGGGAGCGATACGCAGTATTTT
>medium-sized|TRBJ2-1|TRBV9|TRBD2
CASNNLAGNEQFF
TGTGCCAGCAATAACCTAGCGGGCAATGAGCAGTTCTTC
>once|TRBJ2-1|TRBV15|NA
CATSRDQLSWVSYNEQFF
TGTGCCACCAGCAGAGATCAGCTCTCTTGGGTCTCCTACAATGAGCAGTTCTTC
>NA|TRBJ1-2|TRBV4-3|TRBD1
CASSPIPGGLGGYTF
TGCGCCAGCAGCCCGATACCAGGGGGGCTCGGTGGCTACACCTTC
>NA|TRBJ1-2|TRBV20-1|NA
CSAPLGGYTF
TGCAGTGCGCCGCTGGGAGGCTACACCTTC
>NA|TRBJ2-5|TRBV7-7|NA
CASSLSGFSQTQYF
TGTGCTAGTAGCTTATCAGGTTTTAGTCAGACCCAGTACTTC
>NA|TRBJ2-3|TRBV27|NA
CASTSLIASHTDTQYF
TGTGCCAGCACTTCCCTTATTGCCAGCCACACAGATACGCAGTATTTT
>medium-sized|TRBJ1-2|TRBV19|NA
CASSIATGRYGYTF
TGTGCCAGTAGTATAGCGACGGGGAGGTATGGCTACACCTTC
>NA|TRBJ1-6|TRBV28|NA
CASSLMTLSSYNSPLHF
TGTGCCAGCAGTCTCATGACTCTCAGCTCCTATAATTCACCCCTCCACTTT
>once|TRBJ2-1|TRBV5-8|TRBD1
CASSATGGGGDEQFF
TGTGCCAGCAGCGCCACAGGGGGCGGAGGGGATGAGCAGTTCTTC
>large|TRBJ1-2|TRBV29-1|NA
CSVGATGLGGYTF
TGCAGCGTGGGGGCAACAGGTCTGGGTGGCTACACCTTC
>NA|TRBJ2-2|TRBV29-1|NA
CSVVAARGYNTGELFF
TGCAGCGTTGTTGCGGCCCGAGGGTATAACACCGGGGAGCTGTTTTTT
>NA|TRBJ1-5|TRBV30|TRBD1
CAWSARQGVWQPQHF
TGTGCCTGGAGTGCGCGGCAGGGGGTTTGGCAGCCCCAGCATTTT
>NA|TRBJ2-3|TRBV5-1|NA
CASSLDLRPDTQYF
TGCGCCAGCAGCTTGGACTTACGACCAGATACGCAGTATTTT
>NA|TRBJ2-5|TRBV5-1|TRBD2
CASSGGTGGYQETQYF
TGCGCCAGCAGCGGAGGGACGGGGGGGTACCAAGAGACCCAGTACTTC
>NA|TRBJ1-6|TRBV18|TRBD1
CASSENSGTAYNSPLHF
TGTGCCAGCTCAGAGAATTCCGGGACAGCTTATAATTCACCCCTCCACTTT
>NA|TRBJ2-1|TRBV12-1|NA
CASSFAGRIPAEFF
TGTGCCAGCAGCTTTGCTGGGCGCATCCCCGCGGAGTTCTTC
>NA|TRBJ2-7|TRBV20-1|TRBD2
CSARLAGGSRYEQYF
TGCAGTGCCCGACTAGCGGGAGGTAGCAGGTACGAGCAGTACTTC
>NA|TRBJ2-1|TRBV15|NA
CATSRQGGAEAGEQFF
TGTGCCACCAGCAGACAAGGGGGGGCGGAGGCGGGTGAGCAGTTCTTC
>NA|TRBJ2-1|TRBV15|NA
CATSRVRELKQFF
TGTGCCACCAGCAGAGTCCGGGAGTTAAAGCAGTTCTTC